The clone carrying this T cell receptor beta chain has at least ten counts. Its antigen is unknown. Moderately to severely active ophthalmopathy under 3 months, CAS at least 3, NOSPECS at least 4. Establishment of the diagnosis relied upon clinical symptoms, serum thyroxine, TRAb, thyroid ultrasound and orbital computed tomography. The sample is drawn from a study of Graves' ophthalmopathy and Graves' hyperthyroidism. Whole-study findings and limits: The model reached about 66% sensitivity and 72.22% specificity for predicting ophthalmopathy progression.

CDR3 regions of TCR beta were amplified from RNA transcripts. HTBI primers primed a first-round RT-PCR, and a second-round multiplex PCR followed. TCRdb redid the calling of the multiplex PCR reads with MiXCR, one entry per CDR3 protein. In the table there are around 600,000 distinct CDR3 sequences, about two fifths of which are singletons. This CDR3 spans 15 amino acids. Germline V gene data show CDR1 as MGHRA and CDR2 as YSYEKL. The ends lost 3 bases at V and 6 bases at J; junction bases unmatched: 6. The TCR originated in an adult man with Graves' ophthalmopathy. The chain links TRBV4-1 to TRBJ2-7, with 12 bases lining up with TRBD2. The sequenced sample was peripheral blood. This CDR3 reads CASSQALAGGFEQYF. In nucleotides, the CDR3 is TGCGCCAGCAGCCAGGCCCTAGCGGGAGGGTTCGAGCAGTACTTC.